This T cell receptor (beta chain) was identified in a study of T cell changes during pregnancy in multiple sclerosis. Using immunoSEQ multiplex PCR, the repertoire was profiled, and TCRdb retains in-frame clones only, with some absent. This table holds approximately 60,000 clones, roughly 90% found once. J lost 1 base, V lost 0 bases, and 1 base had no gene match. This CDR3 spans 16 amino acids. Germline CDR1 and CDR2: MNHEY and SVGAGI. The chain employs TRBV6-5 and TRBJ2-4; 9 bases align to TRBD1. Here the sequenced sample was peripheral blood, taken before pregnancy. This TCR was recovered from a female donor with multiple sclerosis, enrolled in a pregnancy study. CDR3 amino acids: CASSYSGQGAKNIQYF. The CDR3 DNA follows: TGTGCCAGCAGTTACTCCGGACAGGGGGCCAAAAACATTCAGTACTTC.